This entry concerns a single T cell receptor beta chain. Its antigen is not known. The data stem from a study of cytomegalovirus exposure and HLA in healthy donors. Study context: From donors who were HLA-typed, an early data release held 65 million to 85 million unique TCRs.

Germline V gene data show CDR1 as MRHNA and CDR2 as SNTAGT. The CDR3 covers 15 residues. J was trimmed by 4 bases and V by 4 bases; bases with no gene match: 4. Study-wide results and caveats: Later analysis placed DRB1 highest and HLA-C lowest in TCR association rates, which differed by HLA locus. Most TCR sequences were uncommon, yet certain public TCRs appeared in many donors. Accurate predictions that matched the HLA-A and HLA-B alleles of most subjects were reportedly made from TCR beta sequences.

Use of 60 Vbeta and 13 Jbeta primers characterized the PCR. Profiled with immunoSEQ multiplex PCR; TCRdb holds only in-frame clones, not every one. The sample includes 110,000 or so clones, roughly 79% of them seen just once. The V call is TRBV6-4, the J call TRBJ2-3; 11 nucleotides align to TRBD2. The sample was PBMCs. The clonotype originates from a woman younger than 45 in good health and CMV-seronegative. The chain's CDR3 is CASSATSGSSDTQYF. The DNA for the CDR3 is TGTGCCAGCAGTGCTACTAGCGGGAGCTCAGATACGCAGTATTTT.